Listed below are T cell receptor beta chains from one sample, sequenced in a study of CD8 T cells in cerebrospinal fluid in Alzheimer's disease. TCRdb reprocessed the 10x single-cell sequencing reads, keeping one entry per CDR3 protein, no DNA. With some 970 distinct CDR3 sequences in the sample, the ten largest clones hold around a sixth. The source material was cerebrospinal fluid. The receptors here all came from a human donor in good health. Each CDR3 is given with its conserved first and last residue. Size values are once, few and many counts, or a class for expanded clones, and some rows have none.

abundance: large; j_gene: TRBJ2-1; v_gene: TRBV7-9; CDR3aa: CASSLQAEYNEQFF
abundance: medium-sized; j_gene: TRBJ2-7; v_gene: TRBV20-1; CDR3aa: CSARDPGTVGQNYEQYF
abundance: .; j_gene: TRBJ2-5; v_gene: TRBV18; CDR3aa: CASSQLPSGSKTEETQYF
abundance: large; j_gene: TRBJ2-1; v_gene: TRBV27; CDR3aa: CASTARTGGHNEQFF
abundance: large; j_gene: TRBJ1-5; v_gene: TRBV29-1; CDR3aa: CSVGQGNQPQHF
abundance: large; j_gene: TRBJ2-3; v_gene: TRBV6-1; CDR3aa: CASSEYEAAQFPDTQYF
abundance: medium-sized; j_gene: TRBJ1-6; v_gene: TRBV28; CDR3aa: CASRSGGNSPLHF
abundance: medium-sized; j_gene: TRBJ2-5; v_gene: TRBV19; CDR3aa: CASSSQYRGFQETQYF
abundance: large; j_gene: TRBJ1-1; v_gene: TRBV7-8; CDR3aa: CASSPGTEWRGTEAFF
abundance: medium-sized; j_gene: TRBJ1-5; v_gene: TRBV7-3; CDR3aa: CASSLAGTRNQPQHF
abundance: large; j_gene: TRBJ2-5; v_gene: TRBV3-1; CDR3aa: CASSQVEEPETQYF
abundance: large; j_gene: TRBJ2-5; v_gene: TRBV7-2; CDR3aa: CASSLGRGQYF
abundance: medium-sized; j_gene: TRBJ2-3; v_gene: TRBV20-1; CDR3aa: CSARAWRDLDTQYF
abundance: medium-sized; j_gene: TRBJ2-3; v_gene: TRBV19; CDR3aa: CASSGGGVSTDTQYF
abundance: medium-sized; j_gene: TRBJ2-1; v_gene: TRBV5-4; CDR3aa: CASSRWGQYNEQFF
abundance: medium-sized; j_gene: TRBJ2-2; v_gene: TRBV7-9; CDR3aa: CASSHPGLATGELFF
abundance: large; j_gene: TRBJ1-2; v_gene: TRBV27; CDR3aa: CASSRDREYGYTF
abundance: .; j_gene: TRBJ2-1; v_gene: TRBV20-1; CDR3aa: CSARGLAGTIYNEQFF
abundance: .; j_gene: TRBJ1-6; v_gene: TRBV6-1; CDR3aa: CASSVKFDSPLHF
abundance: medium-sized; j_gene: TRBJ2-3; v_gene: TRBV11-2; CDR3aa: CASSLMTPEDTQYF
abundance: medium-sized; j_gene: TRBJ1-2; v_gene: TRBV11-2; CDR3aa: CASSRGPYGYTF
abundance: medium-sized; j_gene: TRBJ1-2; v_gene: TRBV6-6; CDR3aa: CASSPRDVFYGYTF
abundance: large; j_gene: TRBJ1-3; v_gene: TRBV7-2; CDR3aa: CASSPGTGGNTIYF
abundance: medium-sized; j_gene: TRBJ1-5; v_gene: TRBV28; CDR3aa: CASRTPTLNQLQHF
abundance: medium-sized; j_gene: TRBJ1-1; v_gene: TRBV30; CDR3aa: CAWAGQGWPEAFF
abundance: large; j_gene: TRBJ2-2; v_gene: TRBV18; CDR3aa: CASSPLPLGSTGELFF
abundance: medium-sized; j_gene: TRBJ2-3; v_gene: TRBV25-1; CDR3aa: CASSRSGSTDTQYF
abundance: medium-sized; j_gene: TRBJ2-1; v_gene: TRBV7-2; CDR3aa: CASLNGRVYNEQFF
abundance: medium-sized; j_gene: TRBJ2-1; v_gene: TRBV11-2; CDR3aa: CASSFPRTSGSDNEQFF
abundance: large; j_gene: TRBJ1-6; v_gene: TRBV5-1; CDR3aa: CASSFGNPADSPLHF
abundance: medium-sized; j_gene: TRBJ1-2; v_gene: TRBV28; CDR3aa: CASSLLDRNYGYTF
abundance: medium-sized; j_gene: TRBJ1-1; v_gene: TRBV19; CDR3aa: CASRDRDPYTEAFF
abundance: medium-sized; j_gene: TRBJ1-3; v_gene: TRBV6-5; CDR3aa: CASSLNGFSGNTIYF
abundance: .; j_gene: TRBJ1-1; v_gene: TRBV28; CDR3aa: CASGLGTLNTEAFF
abundance: medium-sized; j_gene: TRBJ1-2; v_gene: TRBV6-1; CDR3aa: CASKKGQIYGYTF
abundance: medium-sized; j_gene: TRBJ1-2; v_gene: TRBV19; CDR3aa: CASSPQFLQGAYGYTF
abundance: .; j_gene: TRBJ1-2; v_gene: TRBV19; CDR3aa: CASSIGYGGRGYTF
abundance: large; j_gene: TRBJ1-6; v_gene: TRBV7-2; CDR3aa: CASSPVILPGSPLHF
abundance: large; j_gene: TRBJ2-7; v_gene: TRBV28; CDR3aa: CASSYPGQATYEQYF
abundance: medium-sized; j_gene: TRBJ2-5; v_gene: TRBV7-6; CDR3aa: CASSPKETQYF
abundance: medium-sized; j_gene: TRBJ2-2; v_gene: TRBV12-3/TRBV12-4; CDR3aa: CASSFLEAWELFF
abundance: .; j_gene: TRBJ1-2; v_gene: TRBV5-1; CDR3aa: CASSPDRGYTF
abundance: medium-sized; j_gene: TRBJ2-2; v_gene: TRBV28; CDR3aa: CASSLLTSGELFF
abundance: medium-sized; j_gene: TRBJ1-5; v_gene: TRBV20-1; CDR3aa: CSASVEGGDQPQHF
abundance: large; j_gene: TRBJ2-7; v_gene: TRBV5-1; CDR3aa: CASNPRGQGAYEQYF
abundance: medium-sized; j_gene: TRBJ2-1; v_gene: TRBV12-3/TRBV12-4; CDR3aa: CASSLAGGNEQFF
abundance: large; j_gene: TRBJ2-2; v_gene: TRBV7-9; CDR3aa: CASSPSRLAGAYGELFF
abundance: medium-sized; j_gene: TRBJ2-1; v_gene: TRBV24-1; CDR3aa: CATSASGSKYNEQFF
abundance: medium-sized; j_gene: TRBJ2-3; v_gene: TRBV11-2; CDR3aa: CASSLQAGGPDTQYF
abundance: medium-sized; j_gene: TRBJ1-3; v_gene: TRBV11-3; CDR3aa: CASTGGENTIYF
abundance: medium-sized; j_gene: TRBJ2-3; v_gene: TRBV27; CDR3aa: CASSLYFPRGGPGTDTQYF